The 5 T cell receptor beta chains given below trace back to one sample, sequenced in a study of shared clonotypes between healthy human individuals. Sequencing used immunoSEQ multiplex PCR; TCRdb keeps in-frame clones, though not all of them. Of over a million clones listed, approximately 97% are singletons. Sequencing was done on a sample of naive CD4+ T cells sorted from blood. Indicated subset: CD45RA+ positively selected. The receptors derive from a man aged 30 to 39 in good health.

Concerning this clone itself: The sample holds other DNA sequences that translate to the same CDR3. The chain is built from TRBV5-1 and TRBJ2-7; the D is unclear. The CDR3 covers 14 residues. CDR1 is SGHRS, CDR2 YFSETQ, per germline. The V end was cut by 0 bases, the J end by 0 bases, with 7 bases between. CDR3 loop: CASSLAADSYEQYF. CDR3 bases: TGCGCCAGCAGCTTGGCGGCGGACTCCTACGAGCAGTACTTC.

The V call is TRBV7-2, the J call TRBJ1-1; tentative D call: TRBD1 (5 bases). The CDR3 runs 13 residues. V was clipped by 2 bases and J by 4 bases, with 8 bases between them. Germline loops: CDR1 SGHTA, CDR2 FQGNSA. The DNA of the CDR3 is TGTGCCAGCAGCTTACCCACAGGCACTGAAGCTTTCTTT. It specifies CASSLPTGTEAFF.

The chain is built from TRBV5-1 and TRBJ2-7; TRBD2 might be the D (6 bases). The germline V and J ends were trimmed by 2 bases and 5 bases, with 17 bases remaining between them. Germline values: CDR1 SGHRS, CDR2 YFSETQ. This CDR3 contains 15 residues. The CDR3 bases are TGCGCCAGCAGCTTCTTAGGCGGGAACAGCCACGAGCAGTACTTC. Translation gives CASSFLGGNSHEQYF.

The rearrangement links TRBV7-2 to TRBJ2-7, with 8 bases that match TRBD2. The CDR3 is made up of 15 amino acids. The V segment lost 6 bases and the J segment 2 bases; nucleotides outside the gene matches: 9. The V gene's germline CDR1 is SGHTA and CDR2 FQGNSA. In DNA form, the CDR3 reads TGTGCCAGCAGGTTACTCATCGGGGGGGCCTACGAGCAGTACTTC. Residues: CASRLLIGGAYEQYF.

The V and J genes are TRBV19 and TRBJ1-2, with unresolved D. V shed 8 bases and J shed 8 bases, with 9 bases lying between them. Germline V lookup: CDR1 LNHDA, CDR2 SQIVND (reference sequence). This CDR3 comprises 10 residues. The DNA for the CDR3 is TGTGCCAGTGGATCGGCGGGCTACACCTTC. The encoded protein is CASGSAGYTF. Complete variable domain (other parts from reference TRBV19 and TRBJ1-2): DGGITQSPKYLFRKEGQNVTLSCEQNLNHDAMYWYRQDPGQGLRLIYYSQIVNDFQKGDIAEGYSVSREKKESFPLTVTSAQKNPTAFYLCASGSAGYTFGSGTRLTVV.